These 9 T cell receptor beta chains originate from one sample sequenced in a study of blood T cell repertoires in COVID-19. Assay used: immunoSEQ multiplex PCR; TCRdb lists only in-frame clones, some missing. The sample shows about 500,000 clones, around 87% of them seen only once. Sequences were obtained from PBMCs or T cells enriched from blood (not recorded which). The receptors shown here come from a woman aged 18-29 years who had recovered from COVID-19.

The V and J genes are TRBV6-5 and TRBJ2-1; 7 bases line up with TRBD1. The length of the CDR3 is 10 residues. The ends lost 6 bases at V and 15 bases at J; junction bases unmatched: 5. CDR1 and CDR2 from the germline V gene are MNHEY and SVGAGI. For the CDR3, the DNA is TGTGCCAGCAGAACAGGGGTCGTGTTCTTC. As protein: CASRTGVVFF.

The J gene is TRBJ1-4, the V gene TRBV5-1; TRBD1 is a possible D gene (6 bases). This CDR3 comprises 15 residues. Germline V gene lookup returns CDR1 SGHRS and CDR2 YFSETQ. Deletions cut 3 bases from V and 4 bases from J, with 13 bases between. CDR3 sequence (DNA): TGCGCCAGCAGCTCACAGGGAGCTTTTAATGAAAAACTGTTTTTT. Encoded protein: CASSSQGAFNEKLFF.

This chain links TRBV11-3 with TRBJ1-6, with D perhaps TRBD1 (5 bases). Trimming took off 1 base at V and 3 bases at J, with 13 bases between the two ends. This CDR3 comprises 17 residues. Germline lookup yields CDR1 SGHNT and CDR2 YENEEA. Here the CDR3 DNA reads TGTGCCAGCAGCTTAGCGGGGGGTCCTATCTATAATTCACCCCTCCACTTT. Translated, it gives CASSLAGGPIYNSPLHF.

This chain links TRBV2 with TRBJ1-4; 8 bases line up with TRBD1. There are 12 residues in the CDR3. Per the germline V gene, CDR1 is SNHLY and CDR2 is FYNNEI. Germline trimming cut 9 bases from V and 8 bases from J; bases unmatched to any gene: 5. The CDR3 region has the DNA TGTGCCAGTGGGACAGGTTTAGAAAAACTGTTTTTT. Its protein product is CASGTGLEKLFF.

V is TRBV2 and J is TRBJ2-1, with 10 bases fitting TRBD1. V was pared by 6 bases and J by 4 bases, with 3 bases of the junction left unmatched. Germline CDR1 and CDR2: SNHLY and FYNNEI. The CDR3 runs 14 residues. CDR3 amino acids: CASSRGQGYNEQFF. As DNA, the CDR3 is TGTGCCAGCAGCCGGGGACAGGGGTACAATGAGCAGTTCTTC.

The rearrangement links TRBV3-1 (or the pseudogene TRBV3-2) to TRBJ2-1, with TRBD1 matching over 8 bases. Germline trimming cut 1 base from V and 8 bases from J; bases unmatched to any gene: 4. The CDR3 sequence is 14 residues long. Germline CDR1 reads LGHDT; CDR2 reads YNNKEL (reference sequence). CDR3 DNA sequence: TGTGCCAGCAGCCAAGGGACAGGGCGTCATGAGCAGTTCTTC. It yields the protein CASSQGTGRHEQFF.

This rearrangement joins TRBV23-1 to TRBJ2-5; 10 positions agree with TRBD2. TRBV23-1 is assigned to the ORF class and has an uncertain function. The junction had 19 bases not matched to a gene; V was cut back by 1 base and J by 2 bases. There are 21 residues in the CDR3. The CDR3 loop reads CASSQFGSPSAGGKFQETQYF. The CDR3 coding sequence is TGCGCCAGCAGTCAATTTGGTTCACCTTCAGCGGGGGGGAAGTTTCAAGAGACCCAGTACTTC.

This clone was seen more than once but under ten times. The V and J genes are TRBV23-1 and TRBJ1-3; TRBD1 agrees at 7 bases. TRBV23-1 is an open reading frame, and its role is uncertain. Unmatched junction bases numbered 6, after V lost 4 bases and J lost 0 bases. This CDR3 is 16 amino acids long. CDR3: CASSLHRGSSGNTIYF. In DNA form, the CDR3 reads TGCGCCAGCAGTCTCCACAGGGGTAGCTCTGGAAACACCATATATTTT.

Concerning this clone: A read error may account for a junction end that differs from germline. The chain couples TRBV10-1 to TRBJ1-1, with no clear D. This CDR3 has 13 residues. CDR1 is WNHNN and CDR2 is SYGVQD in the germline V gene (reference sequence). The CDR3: CASSPSGNAEAFF. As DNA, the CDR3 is TGCGCCAGCAGTCCGTCGGGGAACGCTGAAGCTTTCTTT.